This T cell receptor beta chain was sequenced in a study of blood T cell repertoires in COVID-19. Study at large: Donors in the United States, Italy and Spain gave samples during acute or convalescent COVID-19. PBMCs, B-cell-depleted T cells, or T cells were the source of the cDNA or gDNA that made up the material.

Source study methods: It was from reference gene primer amplification that nucleated cell counts were estimated. Here immunoSEQ multiplex PCR was the method, and the copy in TCRdb shows in-frame clones only, minus some. The V and J calls and the clone size are those of that table, but D and trimming were determined from the DNA. The table has approximately 100,000 clones, 80% to 90% seen once. The clonotype comes from a human donor in a cohort sampled during active COVID-19. The sequencing sample was made of peripheral blood.

CDR3 protein: CASSSRPGTVETIYF. Here the CDR3 DNA reads TGTGCCAGTAGTTCAAGACCCGGGACAGTAGAGACCATATATTTT. The V and J genes are TRBV19 and TRBJ1-3, with TRBD1 matching 7 bases. V shed 5 bases and J 10 bases; nucleotides not matched to a gene: 14. Per germline, CDR1 LNHDA and CDR2 SQIVND (reference sequence). The length of the CDR3 is 15 residues.